These 27 T cell receptor beta chains were sequenced from one sample in a study of CD8+CD57+ T cells in acquired aplastic anemia. Previously, flow cytometry had revealed CD8+CD57+ cell expansion in the patients chosen for sequencing. TCR beta VDJ and CDR3 were profiled, and genomic DNA was the template. TCRdb fed the reads into MiXCR, producing one record per CDR3 protein. The table includes 150,000 or so distinct CDR3 sequences, 40% to 50% detected once. Sequenced: sorted CD4+, CD8+, or CD8+CD57+ T cells (not recorded which) from PBMCs. These receptors all come from a human donor with aplastic anemia.

There are a few counts of this clonotype. The V call is TRBV7-3, the J call TRBJ2-7, with unresolved D. The ends were cut back, 6 bases at V and 3 bases at J, with 9 bases in the middle. Germline V gene lookup returns CDR1 SGHTA and CDR2 FQGTGA. This CDR3 contains 12 residues. The CDR3 reads CASSPANYEQYF. The CDR3 bases are TGTGCCAGCAGTCCCGCGAACTACGAGCAGTACTTC.

In this sample, this clonotype turned up a few times. This chain uses TRBV6-1 with TRBJ1-5; 10 bases line up with TRBD1. Germline V lookup: CDR1 MNHNS, CDR2 SASEGT. J lost 2 bases, V lost 2 bases, and 3 bases had no gene match. The CDR3 has 16 residues. As DNA, the CDR3 is TGTGCCAGCAGTGAAATTGGGACAGGGGGCAATCAGCCCCAGCATTTT. It is translated as CASSEIGTGGNQPQHF.

The rearrangement uses TRBV29-1 and TRBJ2-5; TRBD2 agrees at 9 bases. The J segment lost 5 bases and the V segment lost 4 bases, leaving 5 bases of the junction unmatched. The germline V gene encodes CDR1 SQVTM and CDR2 ANQGSEA. CDR3 length: 13 amino acids. CDR3 sequence reads: CSVGAGTSETQYF. CDR3 sequence (DNA): TGCAGCGTTGGAGCCGGGACTAGCGAGACCCAGTACTTC.

Concerning this clonotype itself: Possible read error: a much larger clone is one base away. Lacking the conserved final phenylalanine or tryptophan, this CDR3 likely reflects a read error. V is TRBV6-1 and J is TRBJ1-2, with D possibly matching TRBD1 (5 bases). Trimming took 7 bases from V and 8 from J, leaving 20 bases between them. The germline V gene has CDR1 MNHNS and CDR2 SASEGT. CDR3 size: 14 residues. CDR3 nucleotide sequence: TGTGCCAGCAAACGGGTTGGGGGGTCGGGAGGCTACACCCTC. Its protein product is CASKRVGGSGGYTL.

The chain couples TRBV6-2 or TRBV6-3 to TRBJ1-5; perhaps TRBD1 as D (5 bases). Between the trimmed V and J ends, which lost 3 bases and 7 bases, there was a span of 10 bases. The CDR3 has 13 amino acids. Germline CDR1 and CDR2: MNHEY and SVGEGT. CDR3 DNA: TGTGCCAGCAGTTATGGGGCCAGCCAGCCCCAGCATTTT. Its translation is CASSYGASQPQHF.

As for this clonotype: The CDR3 does not close with the conserved phenylalanine or tryptophan, likely indicating a read error. This chain links TRBV20-1 with TRBJ1-1; TRBD1 is a possible D gene (6 bases). The CDR3 is 13 amino acids. V lost 6 bases and J lost 1, with 12 bases in between. Germline values: CDR1 DFQATT, CDR2 SNEGSKA (reference sequence). The CDR3 nucleotides read TGCAGTGCCGGCACAGGGAGGAACACTGAAGCTTTCTCT. It codes for CSAGTGRNTEAFS.

This chain uses TRBV5-1 with TRBJ2-1; a weak D match, TRBD2 (6 bases). V was clipped by 0 bases and J by 5 bases, with 15 bases between them. The CDR3 extends over 16 amino acids. The germline gives CDR1 SGHRS, CDR2 YFSETQ. The CDR3 sequence is CASSLAQGGLNNEQFF. The CDR3 coding sequence is TGCGCCAGCAGCTTGGCGCAGGGAGGACTTAACAATGAGCAGTTCTTC. The variable domain in full, with the rest retrieved from reference TRBV5-1 and TRBJ2-1, is KAGVTQTPRYLIKTRGQQVTLSCSPISGHRSVSWYQQTPGQGLQFLFEYFSETQRNKGNFPGRFSGRQFSNSRSEMNVSTLELGDSALYLCASSLAQGGLNNEQFFGPGTRLTVL.

This clonotype was counted many times. The chain has TRBV20-1 and TRBJ2-7; 8 bases are shared with TRBD2. The CDR3 is 15 residues long. Germline trimming cut 2 bases from V and 9 bases from J; bases unmatched to any gene: 15. Germline CDR1 and CDR2: DFQATT and SNEGSKA (reference sequence). The CDR3 loop reads CSARPPSQAGAAQYF. The CDR3 nucleotides are TGCAGTGCTAGACCTCCCTCCCAAGCGGGAGCCGCGCAGTACTTC.

This clonotype was counted only a few times. The chain joins TRBV10-3 to TRBJ2-7; 11 bases are a match to TRBD2. The CDR3 length is 15 residues. V trimming: 4 bases; J trimming: 3 bases; junction bases outside the gene matches: 5. Germline CDR1 reads ENHRY; CDR2 reads SYGVKD. CDR3 region: CAISAPGLAVYEQYF. In DNA, the CDR3 is TGTGCCATCAGTGCCCCGGGACTAGCGGTCTACGAGCAGTACTTC.

This clonotype was seen at least ten times. J is TRBJ2-7 and V is TRBV5-8; D gene uncertain. The CDR3 length is 14 residues. V lost 0 bases and J 4 bases, leaving 11 bases between the germline ends. The germline CDR1 and CDR2 sequences are SGHTS and YDEGEE. This chain's CDR3 is CASSLVESTYEQYF. The CDR3, as DNA: TGTGCCAGCAGCTTGGTTGAAAGTACGTACGAGCAGTACTTC.

This clonotype was detected ten times or more. The CDR3 coding sequence is TGTGCCAGCAGCTTCTGGACAGTCATGAACACTGAAGCTTTCTTT. It is translated as CASSFWTVMNTEAFF. V gene TRBV5-6 combines with J gene TRBJ1-1; perhaps TRBD1 as D (6 bases). V lost 2 bases and J lost 0, with 11 bases in between. The germline V gene encodes CDR1 SGHDT and CDR2 YYEEEE. This CDR3 has 15 residues.

This clonotype was counted ten times or more. This chain connects TRBV14 to TRBJ1-2; D remains ambiguous. The CDR3 is made up of 13 amino acids. Trimming took 4 bases from V and 8 from J, leaving 14 bases between them. CDR1 and CDR2 (germline): SGHDN, FVKESK. The CDR3 reads CASSPLEIGGYTF. For the CDR3, the DNA is TGTGCCAGCAGCCCCCTGGAAATCGGGGGCTACACCTTC.

Ten or more counts support this clonotype. V gene TRBV19 combines with J gene TRBJ1-2; D is ambiguous. Germline lookup yields CDR1 LNHDA and CDR2 SQIVND (reference sequence). This CDR3 comprises 13 residues. The V gene lost 5 bases and the J gene lost 9 bases, with 16 bases spanning the gap. The CDR3 sequence is CASSPWERRRYTF. The CDR3 DNA follows: TGTGCCAGTAGTCCGTGGGAACGGCGGCGCTACACCTTC.

This clonotype was recorded at least ten times. The chain links TRBV9 to TRBJ1-3; D unresolved. The CDR3 consists of 13 residues. Trimming pared 3 bases from V and 4 bases from J, leaving 8 bases between. CDR1 is SGDLS, CDR2 YYNGEE, per germline. The CDR3 region is CASSASDGNTIYF. The CDR3 DNA is TGTGCCAGCAGCGCCTCGGACGGAAACACCATATATTTT.

This clonotype was seen many times. This rearrangement joins TRBV9 to TRBJ2-7, with 10 bases aligning to TRBD1. With V trimmed by 0 bases and J by 2 bases, 11 bases remained unmatched. CDR1 is SGDLS and CDR2 is YYNGEE in the germline V gene. The CDR3 is made up of 18 amino acids. CDR3 protein: CASSVASPSGTGAYEQYF. The CDR3 DNA reads TGTGCCAGCAGCGTAGCCTCTCCTTCCGGGACAGGGGCCTACGAGCAGTACTTC.

This clonotype was counted at least ten times. The chain has TRBV7-2 and TRBJ2-1, with 12 bases identical to TRBD2. The CDR3 runs 14 residues. Trimming cost V 8 bases and J 12 bases; bases outside gene matches: 11. In germline, CDR1 is SGHTA, CDR2 FQGNSA. The chain's CDR3 is CASGTRLAGVWQFF. CDR3 in DNA: TGTGCCAGCGGCACACGACTAGCGGGAGTTTGGCAGTTCTTC.

The J gene is TRBJ2-5, the V gene TRBV11-2; the D call may be TRBD1 or TRBD2 (5 bases each). This CDR3 region has 17 residues. CDR1 and CDR2 from the germline V gene are SGHAT and FQNNGV. The V gene lost 0 bases and the J gene lost 1 base, with 15 bases spanning the gap. The CDR3 region has the DNA TGTGCCAGCAGCTTAGATGTCGGTACGAGGGGCCAAGAGACCCAGTACTTC. Its translation: CASSLDVGTRGQETQYF.

This clonotype was detected a few times. V is TRBV6-6 and J is TRBJ2-5, with D possibly TRBD2 on 5 matching bases. CDR1 is MNHNY, CDR2 SVGAGI, per germline (reference sequence). V was clipped by 6 bases and J by 3 bases, with 20 bases between them. This CDR3 comprises 16 residues. The CDR3 nucleotides are TGTGCCAGCAGACCCCCCCCGGGAATAAATGAAGAGACCCAGTACTTC. Translating gives CASRPPPGINEETQYF.

The table lists this clonotype with many counts. This chain joins TRBV7-2 and TRBJ2-7, with D perhaps given as TRBD1 or TRBD2 (5 bases each). V was shortened by 1 base and J by 4 bases, with 14 bases between the two germline ends. The germline V gene has CDR1 SGHTA and CDR2 FQGNSA. The CDR3 is 15 amino acids. The DNA for the CDR3 is TGTGCCAGCAGCTTAGGGGGGAGCACCGCATACGAGCAGTACTTC. This encodes CASSLGGSTAYEQYF.

This clonotype appeared many times. The V call is TRBV19, the J call TRBJ2-7; TRBD2 is a possible D gene (6 bases). V was cut by 7 bases and J by 2 bases, with 18 bases left in between. CDR1 and CDR2 from the germline V gene are LNHDA and SQIVND (reference sequence). The CDR3 is made up of 15 amino acids. The CDR3 DNA follows: TGTGCCAGTACTGATAGCGGTAACCTCGCCTACGAGCAGTACTTC. It specifies CASTDSGNLAYEQYF. The entire variable domain, with the rest obtained from reference TRBV19 and TRBJ2-7, is as follows: DGGITQSPKYLFRKEGQNVTLSCEQNLNHDAMYWYRQDPGQGLRLIYYSQIVNDFQKGDIAEGYSVSREKKESFPLTVTSAQKNPTAFYLCASTDSGNLAYEQYFGPGTRLTVT.

The chain uses TRBV2 and TRBJ2-7, with a weak D call TRBD2 (5 bases). The V end lost 2 bases, the J end lost 3 bases, and 8 bases lay between the germline ends. The CDR3 runs to 13 residues. Per the germline V gene, CDR1 is SNHLY and CDR2 is FYNNEI. The CDR3 loop is CASSELEGYEQYF. The CDR3 coding sequence is TGTGCCAGCAGTGAATTAGAGGGCTACGAGCAGTACTTC.

This clonotype was observed a handful of times. This sequence joins TRBV10-2 and TRBJ1-1, with 7 bases matching TRBD1. CDR3 size: 16 residues. After removal of 7 bases from V and 0 bases from J, the junction contained 11 bases not matched to a gene. Germline V lookup: CDR1 WSHSY, CDR2 SAAADI. CDR3 loop: CASTWNRGVMNTEAFF. The CDR3 bases are TGCGCCAGCACTTGGAACAGGGGCGTAATGAACACTGAAGCTTTCTTT.

This clonotype was recorded a few times. V and J are TRBV5-1 and TRBJ2-7; D remains unclear. The length of the CDR3 is 12 residues. V lost 1 base, J lost 3 bases, and 5 bases lay in between. The germline V gene encodes CDR1 SGHRS and CDR2 YFSETQ. CDR3 sequence: CASSLSNYEQYF. CDR3 sequence (DNA): TGCGCCAGCAGCTTGAGTAACTACGAGCAGTACTTC.

At least ten counts were recorded for this clonotype. The rearrangement links TRBV19 to TRBJ1-5, with 9 bases fitting TRBD1. With V trimmed by 4 bases and J by 7 bases, 5 bases remained unmatched. The germline V gene encodes CDR1 LNHDA and CDR2 SQIVND (reference sequence). The CDR3 length is 14 residues. CDR3 amino acids: CASSRDRAGQPQHF. CDR3 nucleotides: TGTGCCAGTAGTAGGGACAGGGCAGGCCAGCCCCAGCATTTT.

This clonotype was found many times. The V and J genes are TRBV12-3 or TRBV12-4 and TRBJ1-4, with D possibly matching TRBD1 (5 bases). V was clipped by 4 bases and J by 3 bases, with 12 bases between them. The CDR3 consists of 15 residues. CDR3 in amino acids: CASSSSQASNEKLFF. CDR3 coding DNA: TGTGCCAGCAGTTCATCACAGGCCTCTAATGAAAAACTGTTTTTT.

The genes are TRBV24-1 and TRBJ2-3; possibly TRBD1 or TRBD2 for D (5 bases each). Looked up from germline, CDR1 is KGHDR and CDR2 is SFDVKD. The CDR3 runs to 11 residues. V gave up 7 bases and J gave up 11 bases, with 12 bases separating them. The CDR3 DNA reads as TGTGCCACCAGCGCCCGGGACCGGCAGTATTTT. It specifies CATSARDRQYF.

The gene calls are TRBV11-3 and TRBJ2-1, with 7 bases matching TRBD2. From germline, CDR1 is SGHNT and CDR2 YENEEA. With 5 bases clipped from V and 0 bases from J, the junction kept 7 bases outside the gene matches. This CDR3 has 16 amino acids. The CDR3 loop is CASSPRERSSYNEQFF. The CDR3 DNA reads as TGTGCCAGCAGCCCGCGGGAGAGGAGCTCCTACAATGAGCAGTTCTTC.